This TCR beta chain comes out of a study of CD8 T cells in Susac syndrome. TCR beta sequencing was performed on blood CD8+ and CD4+ T cells. As controls, healthy donors matched for age and sex were used. TEMRA cells were FACS-enriched, unlike CD8+ and CD4+ T cells, which were negatively isolated. A quantity of roughly 0.5 to 1 ug RNA underwent reverse transcription using random hexamers. Via MiXCR, TCRdb re-called the immunoSEQ multiplex PCR reads, giving one row per CDR3 protein. The data hold 90,000 to 150,000 distinct CDR3 sequences, with 94% observed a single time. V trimming: 5 bases; J trimming: 4 bases; junction bases outside the gene matches: 2. The CDR3 covers 13 residues. Germline CDR1 MNHEY, CDR2 SMNVEV (reference sequence).

Material for sequencing was CD4+ T cells from PBMCs. The origin of this receptor is a human donor in good health. This chain connects TRBV27 to TRBJ1-3, with TRBD1 matching over 7 bases. CDR3 sequence (DNA): TGTGCCAGCAGTACAGGGGCCGGAAACACCATATATTTT. Encoded protein: CASSTGAGNTIYF.